Sequencing of this TCR beta chain was carried out in a study of blood T cell repertoires in COVID-19. Looking at the study overall: Some COVID-19 samples were acute and others convalescent; all came from the United States, Italy and Spain.

The study recruited people aged 18 to 89 years across 24 US areas. Clinical histories supplied by participants themselves formed the basis of cohort assignment. Germline CDR1 GTSNPN, CDR2 SVGIG (reference sequence). This CDR3 has 15 amino acids. Trimming removed 2 bases from V and 7 bases from J, with 20 bases in between. This clone was observed a single time. This table comes from immunoSEQ multiplex PCR, and its TCRdb copy is limited to in-frame clones, with some not included. The table shows about 210,000 clones, with around 82% occurring only once. The chain employs TRBV30 and TRBJ1-1; a possible D gene is TRBD1 (6 bases). The sequencing input was PBMCs or T cells enriched from blood (not recorded which). This clonotype was sampled from a man aged 30 to 45 with acute COVID-19. CDR3 protein: CAWSKGVQGGGEAFF. The CDR3 DNA is TGTGCCTGGAGTAAGGGGGTCCAGGGTGGCGGTGAAGCTTTCTTT.